These 9 T cell receptor beta chains were sequenced from one sample in a study of cytomegalovirus exposure and HLA in healthy donors. Amplification used 60 Vbeta primers and 13 Jbeta primers. TCRdb's copy holds only in-frame clones and misses some; the assay was immunoSEQ multiplex PCR. The table lists 100,000 or so clones, 70% to 80% of them singletons. The specimen was PBMCs. Every receptor here comes from a man between 25 and 39 years old in good health and CMV-seronegative.

The gene calls are TRBV7-3 and TRBJ2-7; D possibly corresponds to TRBD2 (5 bases). Trimming pared 2 bases from V and 6 bases from J, leaving 17 bases between. The CDR3 loop spans 15 amino acids. Per the germline V gene, CDR1 is SGHTA and CDR2 is FQGTGA. The CDR3, as DNA: TGTGCCAGCAGCTTAGACGGGCCGGGGTTCGGCGAGCAGTACTTC. This encodes CASSLDGPGFGEQYF.

The rearrangement uses TRBV4-2 and TRBJ2-3; D unresolved. This CDR3 has 13 amino acids. CDR1 is LGHNA, CDR2 YNFKEQ, per germline. Between the trimmed V and J ends, which lost 0 bases and 7 bases, there was a span of 8 bases. CDR3 residues: CASSQDAENTQYF. The CDR3 coding sequence is TGTGCCAGCAGCCAAGATGCCGAGAATACGCAGTATTTT.

V gene TRBV4-3 combines with J gene TRBJ1-1, with D perhaps TRBD1 (6 bases). From germline, CDR1 is LGHNA and CDR2 YSLEER. The CDR3 totals 14 residues. V was clipped by 1 base and J by 10 bases, with 16 bases between them. CDR3 sequence reads: CASSQGEGEVRAFF. CDR3 sequence (DNA): TGCGCCAGCAGCCAAGGGGAGGGGGAAGTGAGAGCTTTCTTT.

This chain links TRBV14 with TRBJ2-7, with 9 bases fitting TRBD1. The V gene end was trimmed by 8 bases and the J gene end by 0 bases; junction bases not matched to a gene: 5. Germline loops: CDR1 SGHDN, CDR2 FVKESK. The CDR3 has 14 residues. Here the CDR3 reads CASRQGGSSYEQYF. The DNA for the CDR3 is TGTGCCAGCCGACAGGGGGGAAGCTCCTACGAGCAGTACTTC. The variable domain in full, completed from reference TRBV14 and TRBJ2-7, reads EAGVTQFPSHSVIEKGQTVTLRCDPISGHDNLYWYRRVMGKEIKFLLHFVKESKQDESGMPNNRFLAERTGGTYSTLKVQPAELEDSGVYFCASRQGGSSYEQYFGPGTRLTVT.

The chain carries TRBV5-1 and TRBJ1-2, with a tentative D call TRBD1 (6 bases). V was pared by 4 bases and J by 1 base, with 11 bases between. Germline V gives CDR1 SGHRS, CDR2 YFSETQ. CDR3 length: 14 amino acids. The CDR3 coding sequence is TGCGCCAGCAGCGGGGGCGGCAGTAACTATGGCTACACCTTC. It specifies CASSGGGSNYGYTF. The complete variable domain, with remaining parts taken from reference TRBV5-1 and TRBJ1-2, reads KAGVTQTPRYLIKTRGQQVTLSCSPISGHRSVSWYQQTPGQGLQFLFEYFSETQRNKGNFPGRFSGRQFSNSRSEMNVSTLELGDSALYLCASSGGGSNYGYTFGSGTRLTVV.

CDR3 amino acids: CAISDRSGTYNEQFF. As DNA, the CDR3 is TGTGCCATCAGTGATAGGAGCGGCACCTACAATGAGCAGTTCTTC. The V and J genes are TRBV10-3 and TRBJ2-1; D is possibly TRBD2 (5 bases). V lost 3 bases to trimming and J lost 2 bases, with 11 bases between them. Germline CDR1 ENHRY, CDR2 SYGVKD. This CDR3 comprises 15 residues.

This CDR3 is CASSTRTSGRETQYF. Written as DNA, the CDR3 is TGTGCCAGCAGCACTCGGACTAGCGGGAGAGAGACCCAGTACTTC. J is TRBJ2-5 and V is TRBV5-4; 13 bases are shared with TRBD2. V was pared by 4 bases and J by 4 bases, with 4 bases of the junction left unmatched. CDR3 length: 15 amino acids. Looked up from germline, CDR1 is SGHNT and CDR2 is YYREEE (reference sequence).

J is TRBJ1-3 and V is TRBV4-1; D is undetermined. There are 16 residues in the CDR3. The ends were cut back, 3 bases at V and 4 bases at J, with 16 bases in the middle. Germline V gene data show CDR1 as MGHRA and CDR2 as YSYEKL. CDR3 amino acids: CASSQQLQESGNTIYF. As DNA, the CDR3 is TGCGCCAGCAGCCAGCAGCTTCAGGAATCGGGAAACACCATATATTTT.

The V gene is TRBV6-1, the J gene TRBJ2-7, with TRBD1 matching over 11 bases. Looked up from germline, CDR1 is MNHNS and CDR2 is SASEGT. The CDR3 is made up of 16 amino acids. Unmatched junction bases numbered 4, after V lost 3 bases and J lost 0 bases. The CDR3 DNA follows: TGTGCCAGCAGTGACTGGACAGGGGGCGTCTCCTACGAGCAGTACTTC. Its protein is CASSDWTGGVSYEQYF.